These 29 T cell receptor beta chains originate from one sample sequenced in a study of radiotherapy plus CTLA-4 blockade in lung cancer. The repertoire was sequenced with immunoSEQ multiplex PCR; TCRdb's copy has only in-frame clones and lacks some. This sample has tens of thousands of clones; around 77% occur once, and the top ten carry 11%. The sequences come from peripheral blood, collected from a patient treated with radiotherapy plus ipilimumab. The receptors here all came from a human donor with non-small cell lung cancer who had stable disease on radiotherapy plus ipilimumab.

This clone came up a few times. The J gene is TRBJ1-4, the V gene TRBV5-6; 10 bases agree with TRBD1. The CDR3 is made up of 17 amino acids. CDR1 SGHDT and CDR2 YYEEEE come from the germline V gene. Germline trimming cut 5 bases from V and 1 base from J; bases unmatched to any gene: 8. The CDR3 nucleotides are TGTGCCAGCAGTGGGACAGGGGAATTAGAAACTAATGAAAAACTGTTTTTT. Translating it yields CASSGTGELETNEKLFF.

The J gene is TRBJ1-5, the V gene TRBV7-2, with D unresolved. Germline loops: CDR1 SGHTA, CDR2 FQGNSA. V was cut by 1 base and J by 7 bases, with 8 bases left in between. The CDR3 is 13 residues long. CDR3 DNA sequence: TGTGCCAGCAGCTTAGGGTCCGAGCAGCCCCAGCATTTT. Protein sequence: CASSLGSEQPQHF.

This clone is large by share. V and J are TRBV9 and TRBJ2-1; 8 positions match TRBD2. V trimming: 2 bases; J trimming: 0 bases; junction bases outside the gene matches: 1. This CDR3 comprises 15 residues. Per germline, CDR1 SGDLS and CDR2 YYNGEE. The CDR3 sequence is CASSVSGSSYNEQFF. The CDR3 nucleotides are TGTGCCAGCAGCGTCAGCGGGAGCTCCTACAATGAGCAGTTCTTC.

J is TRBJ2-7 and V is TRBV11-2; maybe TRBD2 (5 bases). This CDR3 comprises 13 residues. Deletions cut 5 bases from V and 6 bases from J, with 14 bases between. The V gene's germline CDR1 is SGHAT and CDR2 FQNNGV. As DNA, the CDR3 is TGTGCCAGCAGCGGGCGAATTGAGGGCGAGCAGTACGTC. Protein sequence: CASSGRIEGEQYV.

The J gene is TRBJ2-2, the V gene TRBV5-8; D remains ambiguous. Germline V gene lookup returns CDR1 SGHTS and CDR2 YDEGEE. Trimming removed 7 bases from V and 3 bases from J, with 16 bases in between. CDR3 size: 15 residues. CDR3 DNA: TGTGCCAGCTGTCGAGGCTTCTTGTACACCGGGGAGCTGTTTTTT. This gives the protein CASCRGFLYTGELFF.

CDR3 region: CASSNRSKPSNEKLFF. The DNA of the CDR3 is TGTGCCAGCAGCAACAGGTCTAAGCCTAGTAATGAAAAACTGTTTTTT. This rearrangement joins TRBV11-3 to TRBJ1-4, with D maybe TRBD1 (5 bases). Germline-derived CDR1 and CDR2 are SGHNT and YENEEA. The CDR3 has 16 residues. V was clipped by 5 bases and J by 4 bases, with 17 bases between them.

The chain employs TRBV5-6 and TRBJ1-2; D is unresolved. The length of the CDR3 is 12 residues. Germline V gene sequence: CDR1 SGHDT, CDR2 YYEEEE. The V end was cut by 4 bases, the J end by 5 bases, with 9 bases between. CDR3 bases: TGTGCCAGCAGCCCCCTCGGATATGGCTACACCTTC. Its protein product is CASSPLGYGYTF. The full variable domain, rest sourced from reference TRBV5-6 and TRBJ1-2, is DAGVTQSPTHLIKTRGQQVTLRCSPKSGHDTVSWYQQALGQGPQFIFQYYEEEERQRGNFPDRFSGHQFPNYSSELNVNALLLGDSALYLCASSPLGYGYTFGSGTRLTVV.

This clone was picked up one time. V usage is TRBV5-1 and J usage is TRBJ1-3; D gene ambiguous. The CDR3 is 15 amino acids. The V end lost 0 bases, the J end lost 2 bases, and 9 bases lay between the germline ends. Per the germline V gene, CDR1 is SGHRS and CDR2 is YFSETQ. Here the CDR3 reads CASSLAGEPGNTIYF. The CDR3 region has the DNA TGCGCCAGCAGCTTGGCCGGGGAACCTGGAAACACCATATATTTT.

The rearrangement uses TRBV11-2 and TRBJ2-5; no firm D call. CDR1 and CDR2 (germline): SGHAT, FQNNGV. The CDR3 is 13 residues long. Trimming shortened V by 1 base and J by 4 bases, and 7 bases separated the two germline ends. The chain's CDR3 is CASSLGHGETQYF. In DNA form, the CDR3 reads TGTGCCAGCAGCTTAGGCCATGGAGAGACCCAGTACTTC.

This clone was observed once. V and J are TRBV28 and TRBJ1-1; maybe TRBD1 (5 bases). The CDR3 runs to 14 residues. Trimming took off 3 bases at V and 0 bases at J, with 8 bases between the two ends. From germline, CDR1 is MDHEN and CDR2 SYDVKM. CDR3 residues: CASSFDRMNTEAFF. CDR3 in DNA: TGTGCCAGCAGTTTTGACAGAATGAACACTGAAGCTTTCTTT.

V is TRBV27 and J is TRBJ2-1; 9 nucleotides agree with TRBD2. V lost 6 bases to trimming and J lost 3 bases; unmatched junction nucleotides: 18. The CDR3 is made up of 19 amino acids. Germline V gene sequence: CDR1 MNHEY, CDR2 SMNVEV (reference sequence). CDR3 region: CASRSPRQLGLASYNEQFF. Here the CDR3 DNA reads TGTGCCAGCAGATCCCCACGCCAATTGGGACTAGCCAGCTACAATGAGCAGTTCTTC.

V usage is TRBV28 and J usage is TRBJ2-7; D perhaps matches TRBD1 (7 bases). The CDR3 covers 16 residues. The V end lost 3 bases, the J end lost 5 bases, and 20 bases lay between the germline ends. Germline loops: CDR1 MDHEN, CDR2 SYDVKM. The CDR3 protein is CASSFLGAQGGDEQYV. In DNA, the CDR3 is TGTGCCAGCAGTTTCCTTGGGGCGCAGGGGGGTGACGAGCAGTACGTC.

This clone showed up just once. The chain carries TRBV11-3 and TRBJ2-1; the D gene is possibly TRBD1 (6 bases). The V end lost 0 bases, the J end lost 2 bases, and 8 bases lay between the germline ends. In germline, CDR1 is SGHNT, CDR2 YENEEA. This CDR3 has 15 amino acids. The CDR3 DNA follows: TGTGCCAGCAGCTTAGACCAGGGGACCTACAATGAGCAGTTCTTC. The encoded protein is CASSLDQGTYNEQFF. Full variable domain (missing parts from reference TRBV11-3 and TRBJ2-1): EAGVVQSPRYKIIEKKQPVAFWCNPISGHNTLYWYLQNLGQGPELLIRYENEEAVDDSQLPKDRFSAERLKGVDSTLKIQPAELGDSAVYLCASSLDQGTYNEQFFGPGTRLTVL.

The chain is built from TRBV10-3 and TRBJ1-2; D gene unclear. The V end lost 8 bases, the J end lost 0 bases, and 10 bases lay between the germline ends. The CDR3 is 13 amino acids. In germline, CDR1 is ENHRY, CDR2 SYGVKD. The chain's CDR3 is CAIGRGPNYGYTF. The CDR3 DNA follows: TGTGCCATCGGACGAGGTCCTAACTATGGCTACACCTTC.

This chain joins TRBV5-1 and TRBJ2-3; D is unresolved. The CDR3 length is 16 residues. Trimming removed 0 bases from V and 3 bases from J, with 14 bases in between. Germline V CDR1 and CDR2: SGHRS, YFSETQ. CDR3 nucleotides: TGCGCCAGCAGCTTGGGAAGGACGGACCCAACAGATACGCAGTATTTT. Its protein product is CASSLGRTDPTDTQYF.

J is TRBJ2-2 and V is TRBV13; TRBD1 matches at 7 bases. V trimming: 5 bases; J trimming: 9 bases; junction bases outside the gene matches: 12. The CDR3 covers 15 residues. CDR1 and CDR2 (germline): PRHDT, FYEKMQ (reference sequence). For the CDR3, the DNA is TGTGCCAGCAGCCCGAACCGGGACAGCCGCCGGGAGCTGTTTTTT. As protein: CASSPNRDSRRELFF.

The chain combines TRBV2 with TRBJ1-2, with D unresolved. The CDR3 covers 12 residues. Germline CDR1 is SNHLY and CDR2 is FYNNEI. V gave up 3 bases and J gave up 3 bases, with 5 bases separating them. CDR3 region: CASSDSYYGYTF. The CDR3 nucleotides are TGTGCCAGCAGTGACAGTTACTATGGCTACACCTTC.

V usage is TRBV11-2 and J usage is TRBJ2-7, with TRBD1 identical over 9 bases. The CDR3 runs 14 residues. The germline CDR1 and CDR2 sequences are SGHAT and FQNNGV. The junction had 4 bases not matched to a gene; V was cut back by 3 bases and J by 4 bases. Here the CDR3 reads CASSFAQGAYEQYV. The CDR3 nucleotides read TGTGCCAGCAGCTTCGCACAGGGGGCTTACGAGCAGTACGTC.

V and J are TRBV28 and TRBJ1-4; D remains ambiguous. The CDR3 runs 17 residues. The V gene's germline CDR1 is MDHEN and CDR2 SYDVKM. Trimming removed 2 bases from V and 5 bases from J, with 18 bases in between. The CDR3 reads CASSLVAGSLPNEKLFF. DNA of the CDR3: TGTGCCAGCAGTTTAGTTGCGGGATCCCTCCCAAATGAAAAACTGTTTTTT.

This chain uses TRBV7-2 with TRBJ2-5; D remains unclear. The CDR3 contains 14 residues. V was shortened by 5 bases and J by 6 bases, with 16 bases between the two germline ends. Germline CDR1 reads SGHTA; CDR2 reads FQGNSA. The CDR3 here is CASSPTLAAKTQYF. The CDR3, as DNA: TGTGCCAGCAGCCCAACTTTGGCTGCGAAGACCCAGTACTTC.

The chain couples TRBV27 to TRBJ2-7; D is unresolved. The germline gives CDR1 MNHEY, CDR2 SMNVEV (reference sequence). The CDR3 is made up of 15 amino acids. The V end lost 3 bases, the J end lost 5 bases, and 17 bases lay between the germline ends. CDR3 bases: TGTGCCAGCAGTTTTCGAGGAGTCTACGCCCACGAGCAGTACTTC. Translating it yields CASSFRGVYAHEQYF.

The chain links TRBV5-1 to TRBJ2-7, with D perhaps matching TRBD1 or TRBD2 (5 bases each). CDR1 is SGHRS, CDR2 YFSETQ, per germline. CDR3 length: 13 residues. The V gene lost 6 bases and the J gene lost 4 bases, with 14 bases spanning the gap. CDR3 in amino acids: CASTYGTAYEQYF. DNA of the CDR3: TGCGCCAGCACCTATGGGACCGCTTACGAGCAGTACTTC.

This chain links TRBV9 with TRBJ1-4; D gene uncertain. The germline V and J ends were trimmed by 0 bases and 5 bases, with 8 bases remaining between them. The CDR3 is made up of 14 amino acids. The V gene's germline CDR1 is SGDLS and CDR2 YYNGEE. CDR3 sequence: CASSVGTWNEKLFF. As DNA, the CDR3 is TGTGCCAGCAGCGTAGGAACCTGGAATGAAAAACTGTTTTTT.

The J gene is TRBJ1-6, the V gene TRBV4-3, with a possible D match to TRBD1 (5 bases). CDR3 length: 15 residues. CDR1 is LGHNA, CDR2 YSLEER, per germline. Trimming left V 0 bases short and J 7 bases short, with 10 bases between. The CDR3 is CASSQDWGYNSPLHF. CDR3 nucleotide sequence: TGCGCCAGCAGCCAAGATTGGGGGTACAATTCACCCCTCCACTTT.

V gene TRBV14 combines with J gene TRBJ2-5, with 9 bases identical to TRBD1. The CDR3 consists of 16 residues. The V and J ends lost 3 bases and 3 bases, in that order; junction bases with no gene match: 8. Germline V lookup: CDR1 SGHDN, CDR2 FVKESK. Here the CDR3 DNA reads TGTGCCAGCAGCCAGGTTACAGGGGGCAGAGAAGAGACCCAGTACTTC. Residues: CASSQVTGGREETQYF.

This chain joins TRBV7-2 and TRBJ1-3; 9 bases are a match to TRBD1. The CDR3 loop spans 15 amino acids. CDR1 is SGHTA and CDR2 is FQGNSA in the germline V gene. V was pared by 6 bases and J by 2 bases, with 5 bases of the junction left unmatched. The CDR3 coding sequence is TGTGCCAGCAGAGCCGGGACAGGGACTGGAAACACCATATATTTT. Its protein is CASRAGTGTGNTIYF.

This chain links TRBV6-5 with TRBJ1-5; 7 nucleotides align to TRBD1. V lost 6 bases and J lost 0; bases outside the gene matches: 5. This CDR3 spans 15 amino acids. Germline loops: CDR1 MNHEY, CDR2 SVGAGI. CDR3 amino acids: CASSRDRVSNQPQHF. For the CDR3, the DNA is TGTGCCAGCAGCCGCGACAGGGTTAGCAATCAGCCCCAGCATTTT.

J is TRBJ2-7 and V is TRBV2, with D tentatively TRBD2 (5 bases). Looked up from germline, CDR1 is SNHLY and CDR2 is FYNNEI. This CDR3 contains 13 residues. Deletions cut 6 bases from V and 6 bases from J, with 15 bases between. The CDR3 loop is CASRRGSWGEQYF. Here the CDR3 DNA reads TGTGCCAGCAGACGAGGGAGTTGGGGCGAGCAGTACTTC.

The chain carries TRBV14 and TRBJ1-6; 8 nucleotides match TRBD1. The CDR3 has 17 amino acids. Germline CDR1 SGHDN, CDR2 FVKESK. The V segment lost 1 base and the J segment 9 bases; nucleotides outside the gene matches: 11. CDR3 bases: TGTGCCAGCAGCCAAGTTGCAGGGGGCGCGGGTGCTTCACCCCTCCACTTT. It translates to CASSQVAGGAGASPLHF. The full variable domain, its missing parts supplied by reference TRBV14 and TRBJ1-6, is EAGVTQFPSHSVIEKGQTVTLRCDPISGHDNLYWYRRVMGKEIKFLLHFVKESKQDESGMPNNRFLAERTGGTYSTLKVQPAELEDSGVYFCASSQVAGGAGASPLHFGNGTRLTVT.